Shown below are 28 T cell receptor beta chains from a single sample sequenced in a study of cytomegalovirus exposure and HLA in healthy donors. Vbeta (60) and Jbeta (13) primers were used in the PCR. The table came from immunoSEQ multiplex PCR; TCRdb's copy has only in-frame clones and leaves some out. The sample lists 120,000 to 150,000 clones, over 60% seen once, with 6.8% in the top ten. The sample comprised PBMCs. The source is a man between 35 and 55 years old in good health and CMV-seropositive.

The rearrangement links TRBV6-5 to TRBJ1-3, with D possibly TRBD1 on 5 matching bases. Germline V gene lookup returns CDR1 MNHEY and CDR2 SVGAGI. The CDR3 contains 15 residues. V lost 6 bases to trimming and J lost 2 bases, with 14 bases between them. CDR3 bases: TGTGCCAGCAGCCTGGGGCTAGGGGCTGGAAACACCATATATTTT. Translated, it gives CASSLGLGAGNTIYF.

The V and J genes are TRBV6-1 and TRBJ2-1; TRBD2 might be the D (5 bases). CDR3 length equals 17 residues. The V and J ends lost 1 base and 0 bases respectively, with 13 bases between them. CDR1 is MNHNS and CDR2 is SASEGT in the germline V gene. CDR3 coding DNA: TGTGCCAGCAGTGAAGTTTTAGCGTCGAGCTCCTACAATGAGCAGTTCTTC. It specifies CASSEVLASSSYNEQFF.

The chain combines TRBV13 with TRBJ2-1; TRBD2 agrees at 9 bases. CDR3 length: 17 residues. The V gene end was trimmed by 6 bases and the J gene end by 3 bases; junction bases not matched to a gene: 12. The V gene's germline CDR1 is PRHDT and CDR2 FYEKMQ (reference sequence). CDR3 in DNA: TGTGCCAGCAGGGAGCGCTTAGCGGGGGCCATCTACAATGAGCAGTTCTTC. Encoded protein: CASRERLAGAIYNEQFF.

The rearrangement uses TRBV5-1 and TRBJ1-2, with D perhaps matching TRBD1 (5 bases). Germline V gene sequence: CDR1 SGHRS, CDR2 YFSETQ. V shed 4 bases and J shed 4 bases, with 11 bases lying between them. This CDR3 has 13 residues. The CDR3 region is CASSPDNIYGYTF. In DNA, the CDR3 is TGCGCCAGCAGCCCGGACAACATCTATGGCTACACCTTC.

This chain uses TRBV5-1 with TRBJ2-5; TRBD2 aligns across 7 bases. CDR1 and CDR2 (germline): SGHRS, YFSETQ. The J segment lost 2 bases and the V segment lost 0 bases, leaving 7 bases of the junction unmatched. The CDR3 totals 16 residues. The CDR3 protein is CASSLATGGSQETQYF. CDR3 nucleotides: TGCGCCAGCAGCTTGGCAACGGGAGGCTCACAAGAGACCCAGTACTTC.

This clone was observed once. The germline gene is not matched at one end of the junction; a read error may be the cause. The chain recombines TRBV7-7 with TRBJ1-5; D may be TRBD1 (6 bases). This CDR3 contains 16 residues. CDR1 SSHAT and CDR2 FNYEAQ come from the germline V gene (reference sequence). As DNA, the CDR3 is TGTGCTAGCAGCTTAGGGGGGAGGGGGGACAATCAGCCCCAGCATTTT. Protein product: CASSLGGRGDNQPQHF.

This clone was picked up a small number of times. This chain joins TRBV6-1 and TRBJ1-1, with D maybe TRBD1 (6 bases). Deletions cut 8 bases from V and 3 bases from J, with 10 bases between. The CDR3 is made up of 12 amino acids. Germline CDR1 and CDR2: MNHNS and SASEGT. The CDR3 is CASLDRYTEAFF. CDR3 DNA: TGTGCCAGCCTCGACAGGTACACTGAAGCTTTCTTT.

The chain employs TRBV6-1 and TRBJ2-2; the match to TRBD1 covers 8 bases. The CDR3 runs to 18 residues. From germline, CDR1 is MNHNS and CDR2 SASEGT. Losses at the gene ends were 4 bases for V and 4 bases for J; bases not matched to a gene: 14. CDR3 region: CASSAPSWAGGFTGELFF. The CDR3 bases are TGTGCCAGCAGTGCACCTTCTTGGGCAGGGGGCTTCACCGGGGAGCTGTTTTTT.

The V and J genes are TRBV15 and TRBJ2-1, with 12 bases fitting TRBD2. The length of the CDR3 is 17 residues. Germline CDR1 reads LNHNV; CDR2 reads YYDKDF (reference sequence). Trimming cost V 1 base and J 9 bases; bases outside gene matches: 10. For the CDR3, the DNA is TGTGCCACCAGCAGAGGAGGGCTAGCGGGAGGGGTGAGTGAGCAGTTCTTC. This encodes CATSRGGLAGGVSEQFF.

A word on this clone: The junction differs from germline at one of its ends, possibly a read error. This rearrangement joins TRBV5-1 to TRBJ1-6; TRBD1 agrees at 8 bases. The CDR3 length is 13 residues. Germline V gene sequence: CDR1 SGHRS, CDR2 YFSETQ. CDR3 loop: CASSLGQASPLHF. The CDR3 coding sequence is TGCGCCAGCAGTTTGGGACAGGCTTCACCCCTCCACTTT.

The gene calls are TRBV19 and TRBJ2-7, with 12 bases matching TRBD1. Germline trimming cut 6 bases from V and 3 bases from J; bases unmatched to any gene: 6. Looked up from germline, CDR1 is LNHDA and CDR2 is SQIVND (reference sequence). The CDR3 is 15 amino acids. CDR3: CASSSGTGGFYEQYF. In DNA, the CDR3 is TGTGCCAGTAGCTCCGGGACAGGGGGCTTCTACGAGCAGTACTTC.

The table lists this clone with a count of one. The chain joins TRBV27 to TRBJ2-7; 14 bases line up with TRBD2. The CDR3 runs 14 residues. Germline CDR1 reads MNHEY; CDR2 reads SMNVEV (reference sequence). V shed 2 bases and J 7 bases; nucleotides not matched to a gene: 1. CDR3 loop: CASSLRTSGREQYF. The DNA of the CDR3 is TGTGCCAGCAGTTTAAGGACTAGCGGGAGGGAGCAGTACTTC.

The chain combines TRBV30 with TRBJ2-7, with 7 bases lining up with TRBD1. Germline CDR1 reads GTSNPN; CDR2 reads SVGIG (reference sequence). This CDR3 is built from 14 residues. Trimming took 2 bases from V and 5 from J; bases not matched to a gene: 9. The CDR3 sequence is CAWSPLDRINEQYF. CDR3 nucleotides: TGTGCCTGGAGTCCATTGGACAGGATCAACGAGCAGTACTTC. The full variable domain, rest sourced from reference TRBV30 and TRBJ2-7, is SQTIHQWPATLVQPVGSPLSLECTVEGTSNPNLYWYRQAAGRGLQLLFYSVGIGQISSEVPQNLSASRPQDRQFILSSKKLLLSDSGFYLCAWSPLDRINEQYFGPGTRLTVT.

This clone was recorded a few times. The chain combines TRBV6-6 with TRBJ1-4, with 8 bases aligning to TRBD1. The germline V gene has CDR1 MNHNY and CDR2 SVGAGI (reference sequence). The CDR3 runs 14 residues. Trimming removed 6 bases from V and 8 bases from J; junction bases left unmatched: 8. The CDR3 bases are TGTGCCAGCAGCCCGGACAGGGTAGGCGAAAAACTGTTTTTT. This codes for CASSPDRVGEKLFF.

V usage is TRBV7-8 and J usage is TRBJ1-2, with TRBD1 matching 7 bases. With V trimmed by 8 bases and J by 8 bases, 17 bases remained unmatched. CDR3 size: 15 residues. Germline CDR1 reads SGHVS; CDR2 reads FQNEAQ. Here the CDR3 reads CASAIAPDRVEGYTF. CDR3 in DNA: TGTGCCAGCGCAATTGCCCCAGACAGGGTAGAAGGCTACACCTTC.

The V gene is TRBV28, the J gene TRBJ2-2; possible D gene TRBD2, 6 bases. Germline CDR1 and CDR2: MDHEN and SYDVKM. V lost 4 bases and J 6 bases, leaving 18 bases between the germline ends. The CDR3 sequence is 16 residues long. The CDR3 protein is CASSYSGLQGAGELFF. CDR3 bases: TGTGCCAGCAGTTACTCGGGACTCCAGGGAGCCGGGGAGCTGTTTTTT.

This chain links TRBV5-1 with TRBJ2-3; 8 positions match TRBD1. The CDR3 is made up of 14 amino acids. Germline V lookup: CDR1 SGHRS, CDR2 YFSETQ. V was pared by 1 base and J by 5 bases, with 3 bases of the junction left unmatched. The CDR3 spells CASSLRTGQDTQYF. CDR3 nucleotide sequence: TGCGCCAGCAGCTTGAGGACAGGGCAAGATACGCAGTATTTT.

In nucleotides, the CDR3 is TGTGCCATCAGTGAGTCGCAGCGGGATGGAAATCAGCCCCAGCATTTT. It translates to CAISESQRDGNQPQHF. This chain joins TRBV10-3 and TRBJ1-5; D remains ambiguous. The CDR3 is made up of 16 amino acids. Trimming shortened V by 0 bases and J by 4 bases, and 13 bases separated the two germline ends. Germline V CDR1 and CDR2: ENHRY, SYGVKD.

The chain has TRBV5-4 and TRBJ2-7; TRBD2 matches 10 bases. Looked up from germline, CDR1 is SGHNT and CDR2 is YYREEE (reference sequence). The length of the CDR3 is 14 residues. The V and J ends lost 0 bases and 3 bases, in that order; junction bases with no gene match: 0. CDR3 loop: CASSLERGGYEQYF. The DNA of the CDR3 is TGTGCCAGCAGCTTGGAGCGGGGGGGCTACGAGCAGTACTTC.

The gene calls are TRBV5-8 and TRBJ1-2, with a possible D match to TRBD1 (6 bases). The ends were cut back, 3 bases at V and 2 bases at J, with 11 bases in the middle. Germline loops: CDR1 SGHTS, CDR2 YDEGEE. This CDR3 region has 14 residues. The CDR3 loop is CASSWGGRNYGYTF. The CDR3 nucleotides are TGTGCCAGCAGCTGGGGGGGCAGGAACTATGGCTACACCTTC.

CDR3 in DNA: TGTGCCAGTAGTATAGCTCTAGCGGAGACCCAGTACTTC. This translates into CASSIALAETQYF. This chain joins TRBV19 and TRBJ2-5, with D possibly matching TRBD2 (6 bases). Germline V gene sequence: CDR1 LNHDA, CDR2 SQIVND (reference sequence). The CDR3 contains 13 residues. Deletions cut 1 base from V and 5 bases from J, with 8 bases between.

The genes are TRBV5-1 and TRBJ2-3; possibly TRBD1 for D (6 bases). With 3 bases removed from V and 3 bases from J, the gap between germline ends came to 11 bases. Germline-derived CDR1 and CDR2 are SGHRS and YFSETQ. This CDR3 is built from 14 residues. For the CDR3, the DNA is TGCGCCAGCAGCTACCTAGGGGGTACAGATACGCAGTATTTT. Its protein is CASSYLGGTDTQYF.

The V and J genes are TRBV27 and TRBJ2-7; 12 nucleotides line up with TRBD1. Germline CDR1 reads MNHEY; CDR2 reads SMNVEV (reference sequence). This CDR3 has 15 amino acids. Unmatched junction bases numbered 6, after V lost 4 bases and J lost 5 bases. The CDR3 bases are TGTGCCAGCAGTTCCTCCGGGACAGGGGGCCACGAGCAGTACTTC. This sequence encodes CASSSSGTGGHEQYF.

The chain recombines TRBV6-5 with TRBJ1-6; 7 bases align to TRBD1. Per the germline V gene, CDR1 is MNHEY and CDR2 is SVGAGI. This CDR3 spans 15 amino acids. V gave up 2 bases and J gave up 7 bases; unmatched junction bases: 5. CDR3 sequence (DNA): TGTGCCAGCAGTTACGACAGGGCTAGGAATTCACCCCTCCACTTT. Amino acids: CASSYDRARNSPLHF.

The chain carries TRBV27 and TRBJ2-1; 8 bases are a match to TRBD2. This CDR3 comprises 19 residues. Germline values: CDR1 MNHEY, CDR2 SMNVEV (reference sequence). The V gene end was trimmed by 5 bases and the J gene end by 4 bases; junction bases not matched to a gene: 19. The CDR3 spells CASSPYEAGEISLYNEQFF. The CDR3 region has the DNA TGTGCCAGCAGTCCATATGAAGCGGGAGAGATCAGTCTGTACAATGAGCAGTTCTTC.

The chain joins TRBV7-2 to TRBJ2-3; D might be TRBD2 (6 bases). The V gene lost 5 bases and the J gene lost 2 bases, with 17 bases spanning the gap. The CDR3 spans 16 residues. In germline, CDR1 is SGHTA, CDR2 FQGNSA. CDR3 DNA: TGTGCCAGCAGCATGGGGACTGGCCGGTCCACAGATACGCAGTATTTT. Encoded protein: CASSMGTGRSTDTQYF.

The genes are TRBV30 and TRBJ2-3; 7 bases line up with TRBD1. Germline CDR1 GTSNPN, CDR2 SVGIG (reference sequence). After removal of 3 bases from V and 0 bases from J, the junction contained 6 bases not matched to a gene. The CDR3 is 15 amino acids. CDR3 in amino acids: CAWSKTGVSTDTQYF. The CDR3 DNA is TGTGCCTGGAGCAAAACAGGGGTTAGCACAGATACGCAGTATTTT.

This clone was detected once. This chain uses TRBV19 with TRBJ2-7; 9 bases are shared with TRBD1. This CDR3 is 15 amino acids long. Germline assignment: CDR1 LNHDA and CDR2 SQIVND (reference sequence). Trimming cost V 5 bases and J 4 bases; bases outside gene matches: 9. The CDR3 DNA reads TGTGCCAGTAGTGCCTCCGGGACAGGGTCATACGAGCAGTACTTC. This gives the protein CASSASGTGSYEQYF.